Sequencing of this T cell receptor (beta chain) was carried out in a study of blood T cell repertoires in COVID-19. Assay: immunoSEQ multiplex PCR; the TCRdb copy retains only in-frame clones and omits some. The table includes around 250,000 clones, approximately 90% detected once. Exposed volunteers were people who met a COVID-19 case within 2 weeks before study entry. V lost 7 bases to trimming and J lost 5 bases; unmatched junction nucleotides: 8. The CDR3 loop spans 14 amino acids. Germline-derived CDR1 and CDR2 are SQVTM and ANQGSEA. The sample consisted of PBMCs or T cells enriched from blood (not recorded which). V and J are TRBV29-1 and TRBJ2-1; TRBD2 matches 10 bases. This TCR came from a man between 35 and 55 years old who had been exposed to COVID-19. In DNA form, the CDR3 reads TGCAGCGCCCTTAGCGGGAGGAGGAACAATGAGCAGTTCTTC. It codes for CSALSGRRNNEQFF.